This is a list of T cell receptor beta chains from one sample in a study of neurological immune-mediated disorders. One entry per CDR3 protein, called by TCRdb with MiXCR from the 5' RACE reads. The sample includes about 14,000 distinct CDR3 sequences, 5.5% to 7% of them seen just once. Sequencing input: CD8+ T cells from blood. These receptors came from a woman between 40 and 55 years old in good health. Both conserved end residues are part of each CDR3. A D gene is named only where the DNA matches it firmly. Rows give clone size only sometimes, using once, few, many, or a class for an expanded clone.

D gene,V gene,J gene,clone size,CDR3 protein,CDR3 DNA
TRBD2,TRBV6-6,TRBJ2-7,many,CASSLTRLAVRRGYEQYF,TGTGCCAGCAGTCTGACCCGACTAGCGGTTCGACGGGGCTACGAGCAGTACTTC
NA,TRBV14,TRBJ2-7,few,CASSRTEMSEQYF,TGTGCCAGCAGCCGGACAGAAATGAGCGAGCAGTACTTC
TRBD1,TRBV29-1,TRBJ2-3,many,CSVSGTDQYF,TGCAGCGTCTCCGGGACAGACCAGTATTTT
TRBD1,TRBV20-1,TRBJ1-6,many,CSARDDRVGNSPLHF,TGCAGTGCTAGAGATGACAGGGTCGGTAATTCACCCCTCCACTTT
NA,TRBV28,TRBJ2-5,many,CASSFVSGILQETQYF,TGTGCCAGCAGTTTTGTAAGCGGCATCCTCCAAGAGACCCAGTACTTC
NA,TRBV10-3,TRBJ1-5,many,CAISETGLGQPQHF,TGTGCCATCAGTGAGACAGGGCTAGGGCAGCCCCAGCATTTT
NA,TRBV27,TRBJ1-4,many,CASGNNREKLFF,TGTGCCAGCGGAAACAACAGGGAAAAACTGTTTTTT
NA,TRBV6-5,TRBJ2-6,many,CASSYSPQGWAGANVLTF,TGTGCCAGCAGTTACTCGCCGCAGGGATGGGCTGGGGCCAACGTCCTGACTTTC
TRBD1,TRBV9,TRBJ1-2,many,CASSPRLPGQGRYGYTF,TGTGCCAGCAGCCCCCGATTGCCGGGACAGGGAAGATATGGCTACACCTTC
NA,TRBV20-1,TRBJ2-1,many,CSVDELDYNEQFF,TGCAGTGTCGACGAGTTAGACTACAATGAGCAGTTCTTC
NA,TRBV10-3,TRBJ2-3,many,CAIAGATTSGDTQYF,TGTGCCATCGCGGGGGCGACGACATCAGGAGATACGCAGTATTTT
TRBD2,TRBV7-9,TRBJ2-1,many,CASSLLAGGRNEQFF,TGTGCCAGCAGCTTACTAGCGGGGGGGAGGAATGAGCAGTTCTTC
TRBD1,TRBV14,TRBJ1-2,many,CASSQGWDSYGYTF,TGTGCCAGCAGCCAAGGATGGGACAGCTATGGCTACACCTTC
TRBD2,TRBV6-1,TRBJ2-3,many,CASSETLGGGPGDTQYF,TGTGCCAGCAGTGAAACCCTTGGGGGAGGGCCGGGTGATACGCAGTATTTT
NA,TRBV11-2,TRBJ2-1,many,CASSLVAGNEQFF,TGTGCCAGCAGCTTAGTGGCGGGGAATGAGCAGTTCTTC
NA,TRBV7-2,TRBJ2-3,many,CASSVRPQLSTDTQYF,TGTGCCAGCAGCGTCCGGCCACAACTAAGCACAGATACGCAGTATTTT
NA,TRBV6-5,TRBJ2-1,many,CASMGGGDEQFF,TGTGCCAGCATGGGGGGGGGCGATGAGCAGTTCTTC
TRBD2,TRBV27,TRBJ2-1,many,CASSLGLAGVNEQFF,TGTGCCAGCAGTTTAGGACTAGCGGGAGTGAATGAGCAGTTCTTC
NA,TRBV28,TRBJ2-3,many,CASSLTEDTDTQYF,TGTGCCAGCAGTTTAACAGAGGACACAGATACGCAGTATTTT
NA,TRBV6-4,TRBJ2-3,many,CASTPGDSATDTQYF,TGTGCCAGCACACCCGGGGACTCAGCAACAGATACGCAGTATTTT
NA,TRBV4-1,TRBJ1-2,NA,CASSQQLHYGYTF,TGCGCCAGCAGCCAACAGCTCCATTATGGCTACACCTTC
NA,TRBV7-2,TRBJ2-3,many,CASSSPLSSGDTQYF,TGTGCCAGCAGCTCCCCACTATCGTCCGGAGATACGCAGTATTTT
NA,TRBV9,TRBJ2-7,many,CASSGPLYGQDSYEQYF,TGTGCCAGCAGCGGCCCCCTTTATGGCCAGGACTCCTACGAGCAGTACTTC
TRBD2,TRBV5-1,TRBJ2-1,many,CASSERGLYNEQFF,TGCGCCAGCAGTGAGCGGGGGCTCTACAATGAGCAGTTCTTC
NA,TRBV15,TRBJ2-6,many,CATSTDSESSGANVLTF,TGTGCCACCAGCACAGACAGCGAGAGCTCTGGGGCCAACGTCCTGACTTTC
NA,TRBV5-1,TRBJ2-4,many,CASSLAGDKNIQYF,TGCGCCAGCAGCTTGGCAGGGGACAAAAACATTCAGTACTTC
TRBD2,TRBV9,TRBJ2-7,many,CASSVGTSVSSYEQYF,TGTGCCAGCAGCGTAGGGACTAGTGTAAGCTCCTACGAGCAGTACTTC
NA,TRBV20-1,TRBJ2-6,many,CSARDWAGKLRSGANVLTF,TGCAGTGCTAGAGATTGGGCAGGGAAACTCCGCTCTGGGGCCAACGTCCTGACTTTC
NA,TRBV29-1,TRBJ2-7,many,CSVVGGSSYEQYF,TGCAGCGTTGTGGGCGGCAGCTCCTACGAGCAGTACTTC
NA,TRBV27,TRBJ2-5,many,CASSLGETQYF,TGTGCCAGCAGTTTAGGAGAGACCCAGTACTTC
NA,TRBV4-2,TRBJ2-5,many,CASSQSVYLGTQYF,TGTGCCAGCAGCCAATCCGTCTATTTGGGAACCCAGTACTTC
TRBD1,TRBV12-3/TRBV12-4,TRBJ1-1,many,CASNSDRGPEAFF,TGTGCCAGCAATTCCGACAGGGGCCCTGAAGCTTTCTTT
NA,TRBV5-5,TRBJ2-7,many,CASSLDYDYYEQYF,TGTGCCAGCAGCTTGGATTACGACTACTACGAGCAGTACTTC
NA,TRBV3-1,TRBJ2-1,many,CASQQGGHEQFF,TGTGCCAGCCAGCAGGGGGGCCATGAGCAGTTCTTC
NA,TRBV28,TRBJ1-3,NA,CASSLNTYEQYFGPGNTIYF,NA
TRBD2,TRBV9,TRBJ2-7,many,CASSVGTSPRNEQYF,TGTGCCAGCAGCGTAGGGACTAGCCCTAGGAACGAGCAGTACTTC
NA,TRBV20-1,TRBJ1-1,NA,CSAKSHREIGTEAFF,TGCAGTGCCAAAAGCCACAGGGAAATTGGGACTGAAGCTTTCTTT
TRBD1,TRBV11-2,TRBJ2-5,many,CASSWDSFQETQYF,TGTGCCAGCAGCTGGGACAGTTTCCAAGAGACCCAGTACTTC
NA,TRBV12-5,TRBJ1-1,many,CASGLAPGQGSAEAFF,TGTGCTAGTGGTTTGGCCCCGGGACAAGGGTCAGCTGAAGCTTTCTTT
NA,TRBV5-1,TRBJ2-3,many,CASTLWSGVDTQYF,TGCGCCAGCACCCTATGGTCAGGGGTAGATACGCAGTATTTT
NA,TRBV12-3/TRBV12-4,TRBJ2-5,many,CASRKGGRETQYF,TGTGCCAGCAGAAAAGGAGGACGGGAGACCCAGTACTTC
NA,TRBV3-1,TRBJ1-1,many,CASSQGFSGGTEAFF,TGTGCCAGCAGCCAAGGGTTCAGTGGGGGCACTGAAGCTTTCTTT
NA,TRBV11-2,TRBJ2-5,few,CASSQQGKQETQYF,TGTGCCAGCAGCCAGCAGGGAAAGCAAGAGACCCAGTACTTC
NA,TRBV3-1,TRBJ2-5,many,CASAGGQGWETQYF,TGTGCCAGCGCAGGAGGGCAGGGTTGGGAGACCCAGTACTTC
NA,TRBV20-1,TRBJ2-3,many,CSAVSSGTGVSTDTQYF,TGCAGTGCTGTTTCTAGCGGGACAGGCGTCAGCACAGATACGCAGTATTTT